This T cell receptor (beta chain) was captured by sequencing in a study of T cells in women clearing cervical HPV infection. Study in general: Controls' single incident HPV16 infection cleared within 12 months without precancer.

The table came from immunoSEQ multiplex PCR; TCRdb's copy has only in-frame clones and leaves some out. The sample table sets out some 40,000 clones. This CDR3 is built from 15 residues. The germline V gene encodes CDR1 LNHNV and CDR2 YYDKDF (reference sequence). Trimming removed 5 bases from V and 7 bases from J; junction bases left unmatched: 7. For this clone: The read terminates 3 residues ahead of where the CDR3 ends, so the germline J gene completes it.

The TCR was taken from a woman between 18 and 70 years old with a cervical HPV16 infection that either progressed to CIN3+ or cleared (not recorded which). The chain is built from TRBV15 and TRBJ1-6; 8 bases fit TRBD1. What was sequenced was blood buffy coat. The covered CDR3 bases are TGTGCCACCAGCGTGGACAGGGTTACCAATTCACCC. Its translation is CATSVDRVTNSP. The CDR3 reads in full as CATSVDRVTNSPLHF.